What follows is one T cell receptor (beta chain) and its context. The antigen remains undetermined. The CDR3 length is 14 residues. CDR1 is MDHEN, CDR2 SYDVKM, per germline. The ends lost 6 bases at V and 10 bases at J; junction bases unmatched: 14. The study collected 1 to 8 samples per patient, pretreatment and on-treatment. Every PCR received spiked-in synthetic TCR analog templates. Repertoires were generated with immunoSEQ multiplex PCR, while TCRdb's copy carries only in-frame clones and drops some. The data hold approximately 48,000 clones, with 75% to 90% observed a single time. The data were obtained in a study of PD-L1 blockade in urothelial cancer. Study details: Males with urothelial cancer arising in the bladder constituted about 85% of the roughly 29 patients.

Study-level points and caveats: Larger 3-week expansion of tumor-associated blood clones was seen in durable-benefit patients.

The rearrangement uses TRBV28 and TRBJ1-2; TRBD1 matches at 7 bases. The sequence derives from a man aged 55 to 70 with urothelial cancer. This material consisted of PBMCs, taken around atezolizumab (anti-PD-L1) treatment. CDR3 nucleotides: TGTGCCAGCAGCCCAGACACCGACAGGGCTCCCTACACCTTC. Translating it yields CASSPDTDRAPYTF.